This T cell receptor (beta chain) was captured by sequencing in a study of CD8 T cells in Susac syndrome. High-throughput TCR beta sequencing covered peripheral CD8+ and CD4+ T cells. FACS enriched CD8+ TEMRA cells, while bulk CD8+ and CD4+ were negatively isolated. Study outcomes and limitations: The authors acknowledged that their TCR sequencing and HLA analysis involved a relatively small number of individuals.

Of note for this clonotype: The antigen is undetermined.

Reverse transcription of roughly 0.5 to 1 ug RNA was carried out with random hexamers. By means of immunoSEQ multiplex PCR, TCR beta CDR3 spanning 54 Vbeta and 13 Jbeta underwent amplification. A single record per CDR3 protein comes from TCRdb applying MiXCR to the immunoSEQ multiplex PCR reads. The sample has 300,000 to 350,000 distinct CDR3 sequences, 90% to 95% seen once. The length of the CDR3 is 17 residues. J was trimmed by 3 bases and V by 3 bases; bases with no gene match: 9. Germline-derived CDR1 and CDR2 are LGHDT and YNNKEL (reference sequence). The chain links TRBV3-1 to TRBJ2-4, with 9 bases aligning to TRBD2. This TCR came from a human donor with multiple sclerosis. Sequenced material: CD4+ T cells from PBMCs. CDR3 in amino acids: CASSHPGTSKGKNIQYF. CDR3 bases: TGTGCCAGCAGCCACCCCGGGACTAGCAAGGGCAAAAACATTCAGTACTTC.